Following are 19 T cell receptor beta chains from one sample sequenced in a study of Graves' ophthalmopathy and Graves' hyperthyroidism. Scientists amplified the TCR beta CDR3 regions from RNA transcripts. First-round RT-PCR with HTBI primers preceded a second-round multiplex PCR. TCRdb passed the multiplex PCR reads through MiXCR, listing each CDR3 protein once. Of roughly 1.1 million distinct CDR3 sequences listed, roughly two fifths are singletons. What was sequenced was peripheral blood or thyroid tissue (not recorded which). These receptors originate from an adult man with Graves' hyperthyroidism.

This clonotype showed up many times. The chain is built from TRBV5-6 and TRBJ1-2, with D unclear. Trimming removed 4 bases at V and 7 bases at J, with 17 bases between. From germline, CDR1 is SGHDT and CDR2 YYEEEE. This CDR3 is built from 14 residues. The CDR3 reads CASSRPLGKGGYTF. In DNA form, the CDR3 reads TGTGCCAGCAGCAGACCTCTAGGCAAAGGTGGCTACACCTTC.

The J gene is TRBJ2-7, the V gene TRBV12-3 or TRBV12-4; 8 bases match TRBD1. J lost 4 bases, V lost 0 bases, and 5 bases had no gene match. This CDR3 is 15 amino acids long. The chain's CDR3 is CASSLAAGGVYEQYF. As DNA, the CDR3 is TGTGCCAGCAGTTTAGCGGCAGGGGGCGTTTACGAGCAGTACTTC.

This clonotype was detected only a few times. The chain links TRBV2 to TRBJ2-7; no clear D. Germline CDR1 and CDR2: SNHLY and FYNNEI. The CDR3 is 11 residues long. V lost 6 bases and J lost 9, with 12 bases in between. The chain's CDR3 is CASSDLPLQYF. DNA of the CDR3: TGTGCCAGCAGCGACCTACCGTTGCAGTACTTC.

This clonotype was observed many times. This chain joins TRBV20-1 and TRBJ1-5; maybe TRBD1 (5 bases). In germline, CDR1 is DFQATT, CDR2 SNEGSKA (reference sequence). The ends were cut back, 2 bases at V and 12 bases at J, with 20 bases in the middle. The CDR3 is 14 amino acids. DNA of the CDR3: TGCAGTGCTAGACCCGTAACAGGTTTACCCAACCAGCATTTT. Translated: CSARPVTGLPNQHF.

This clonotype was observed at least ten times. The chain recombines TRBV2 with TRBJ2-2, with 7 positions matching TRBD1. In germline, CDR1 is SNHLY, CDR2 FYNNEI. V lost 7 bases to trimming and J lost 5 bases; unmatched junction nucleotides: 10. The CDR3 is made up of 15 amino acids. The CDR3 DNA follows: TGTGCCAGCACACGAAGACAGGGCGGGACCGGGGAGCTGTTTTTT. The encoded protein is CASTRRQGGTGELFF.

CDR3 coding DNA: TGCGCCAGCAGCCAAAGTCTGACTTCCTACGAGCAGTACTTC. It encodes CASSQSLTSYEQYF. The V gene is TRBV4-3, the J gene TRBJ2-7; no definite D call. The V end was cut by 2 bases, the J end by 1 base, with 9 bases between. CDR3 length: 14 residues. Germline CDR1 reads LGHNA; CDR2 reads YSLEER.

This clonotype was recorded only once. The chain links TRBV7-8 to TRBJ1-2, with 8 nucleotides matching TRBD1. The CDR3 sequence is 15 residues long. The ends lost 3 bases at V and 8 bases at J; junction bases unmatched: 11. Germline V gene lookup returns CDR1 SGHVS and CDR2 FQNEAQ. DNA for the CDR3: TGTGCCAGCAGCTTCACTGGGGACAGGAGGTTCGGCTACACCTTC. Encoded protein: CASSFTGDRRFGYTF. The full variable domain, with the rest looked up from reference TRBV7-8 and TRBJ1-2, is GAGVSQSPRYKVAKRGQDVALRCDPISGHVSLFWYQQALGQGPEFLTYFQNEAQLDKSGLPSDRFFAERPEGSVSTLKIQRTQQEDSAVYLCASSFTGDRRFGYTFGSGTRLTVV.

Regarding this clonotype: This CDR3 is missing its conserved last phenylalanine or tryptophan, likely due to a read error. Here the CDR3 DNA reads TGTGCCAGCAGTTTAAGGGTTCGAACTGAAGCTTTCCTT. Protein product: CASSLRVRTEAFL. The J gene is TRBJ1-1, the V gene TRBV6-2 or TRBV6-3; D uncertain. The V end lost 4 bases, the J end lost 5 bases, and 11 bases lay between the germline ends. This CDR3 has 13 residues. Germline CDR1 MNHEY, CDR2 SVGEGT.

A few counts support this clonotype. The chain uses TRBV2 and TRBJ2-5; D possibly matches TRBD1 or TRBD2 (5 bases each). Trimming pared 6 bases from V and 2 bases from J, leaving 16 bases between. The CDR3 contains 15 residues. The germline gives CDR1 SNHLY, CDR2 FYNNEI. This chain's CDR3 is CASSDTGTEQETQYF. The CDR3 DNA sequence: TGTGCCAGCAGCGATACCGGGACGGAGCAAGAGACCCAGTACTTC.

This clonotype was counted many times. V and J are TRBV19 and TRBJ2-7, with 8 bases matching TRBD1. This CDR3 spans 15 amino acids. The V gene's germline CDR1 is LNHDA and CDR2 SQIVND (reference sequence). V was clipped by 9 bases and J by 2 bases; unmatched bases: 12. The DNA of the CDR3 is TGTGCCAGCAGCCCAGGACAGGGTAATACCTACGAGCAGTACTTC. Its protein product is CASSPGQGNTYEQYF.

Only one count was recorded for this clonotype. This chain connects TRBV15 to TRBJ2-2; D gene unclear. Trimming took 0 bases from V and 0 from J, leaving 14 bases between them. This CDR3 has 18 residues. Germline assignment: CDR1 LNHNV and CDR2 YYDKDF (reference sequence). The CDR3 coding sequence is TGTGCCACCAGCAGAGATCGTAACGCCTGGGCGAACACCGGGGAGCTGTTTTTT. Protein sequence: CATSRDRNAWANTGELFF.

In this sample, this clonotype turned up once. Being one base from a much bigger clone, this may be a read error. The chain uses TRBV7-2 and TRBJ2-2; weak D call: TRBD2 (6 bases). Per the germline V gene, CDR1 is SGHTA and CDR2 is FQGNSA. The CDR3 consists of 10 residues. The CDR3 loop reads CASGGGELSF. DNA of the CDR3: TGTGCCAGCGGTGGCGGGGAGCTGTCTTTT.

This clonotype was detected only a few times. J is TRBJ2-5 and V is TRBV25-1; the D gene is possibly TRBD1 (7 bases). Trimming stripped 7 bases from V and 1 base from J, with 19 bases between. Germline values: CDR1 MGHDK, CDR2 SYGVNS. CDR3 length: 16 residues. The CDR3 reads CASTGGLDGPQETQYF. The CDR3 nucleotides are TGTGCCAGCACAGGGGGGCTAGATGGCCCCCAAGAGACCCAGTACTTC.

The sample holds a few counts of this clonotype. The chain is built from TRBV29-1 and TRBJ2-5; D remains ambiguous. This CDR3 contains 10 residues. Between the trimmed V and J ends, which lost 5 bases and 5 bases, there was a span of 6 bases. Germline values: CDR1 SQVTM, CDR2 ANQGSEA. In DNA, the CDR3 is TGCAGCGTTTCGGAGGAGACCCAGTACTTC. It is translated as CSVSEETQYF.

This clonotype was seen repeatedly, ten times or more. The V and J genes are TRBV10-3 and TRBJ1-2; D ambiguous. Germline CDR1 ENHRY, CDR2 SYGVKD. This CDR3 contains 13 residues. Trimming stripped 4 bases from V and 8 bases from J, with 14 bases between. CDR3 nucleotides: TGTGCCATCAGTGGTCCGGTTCGTAAAGGCTACACCTTC. Its protein is CAISGPVRKGYTF.

This chain links TRBV24-1 with TRBJ2-7; 7 bases align to TRBD1. CDR1 KGHDR and CDR2 SFDVKD come from the germline V gene. After removal of 5 bases from V and 4 bases from J, the junction contained 1 base not matched to a gene. This CDR3 is 12 amino acids long. In DNA, the CDR3 is TGTGCCACCAGTGCAGGGGGTTACGAGCAGTACTTC. As protein: CATSAGGYEQYF.

This clonotype was recorded many times. The chain recombines TRBV10-1 with TRBJ2-5, with a possible D match to TRBD2 (6 bases). The CDR3 has 15 residues. The V gene's germline CDR1 is WNHNN and CDR2 SYGVQD (reference sequence). V dropped 10 bases and J dropped 1 base, with 19 bases sitting between them. The CDR3 here is CATSFGAGSQETQYF. CDR3 DNA: TGCGCCACCTCGTTCGGGGCGGGGAGCCAAGAGACCCAGTACTTC.

The table lists this clonotype with a few counts. The CDR3 spells CASSEAYRDYEQYF. CDR3 nucleotide sequence: TGTGCCAGCAGTGAAGCGTACAGAGACTACGAGCAGTACTTC. The chain recombines TRBV6-1 with TRBJ2-7; D call uncertain. Per germline, CDR1 MNHNS and CDR2 SASEGT. V lost 0 bases and J lost 3, with 9 bases in between. The CDR3 is 14 residues long.

Remarks on this clonotype: The germline gene is not matched at one end of the junction; a read error may be the cause. V and J are TRBV7-6 and TRBJ2-7; tentative D call: TRBD2 (5 bases). The CDR3 is 15 residues long. The germline gives CDR1 SGHVS, CDR2 FNYEAQ. The CDR3 spells CAGSLAQESSYEQYF. The DNA for the CDR3 is TGTGCCGGCAGCTTAGCGCAGGAAAGCTCCTACGAGCAGTACTTC.